This T cell receptor (beta chain) was profiled in a study of CD8 T cells in Susac syndrome. The T cells that were sequenced for TCR beta were CD8+ and CD4+ cells from blood. In the multiple sclerosis control group, patients were treatment-naive and had stable or active relapsing-remitting disease. Random hexamers primed reverse transcription of about 0.45 to 1 ug RNA. An immunoSEQ multiplex PCR generated amplified TCR beta CDR3 products spanning 54 Vbeta and 13 Jbeta. TCRdb used MiXCR to reprocess the immunoSEQ multiplex PCR reads, holding one entry per CDR3 protein. This repertoire shows 400,000 to 550,000 distinct CDR3 sequences, 75% to 90% found once; its top ten account for approximately 0.11%. CDR3 length: 13 residues. Germline CDR1 is MGHRA and CDR2 is YSYEKL. The V gene lost 1 base and the J gene lost 4 bases, with 7 bases spanning the gap.

V and J are TRBV4-1 and TRBJ1-1; unclear D gene. The origin of this receptor is a human donor with multiple sclerosis. Sequencing used CD8+ T cells from PBMCs. In nucleotides, the CDR3 is TGCGCCAGCAGCCAAGCGGCTAGCACTGAAGCTTTCTTT. Its protein product is CASSQAASTEAFF.